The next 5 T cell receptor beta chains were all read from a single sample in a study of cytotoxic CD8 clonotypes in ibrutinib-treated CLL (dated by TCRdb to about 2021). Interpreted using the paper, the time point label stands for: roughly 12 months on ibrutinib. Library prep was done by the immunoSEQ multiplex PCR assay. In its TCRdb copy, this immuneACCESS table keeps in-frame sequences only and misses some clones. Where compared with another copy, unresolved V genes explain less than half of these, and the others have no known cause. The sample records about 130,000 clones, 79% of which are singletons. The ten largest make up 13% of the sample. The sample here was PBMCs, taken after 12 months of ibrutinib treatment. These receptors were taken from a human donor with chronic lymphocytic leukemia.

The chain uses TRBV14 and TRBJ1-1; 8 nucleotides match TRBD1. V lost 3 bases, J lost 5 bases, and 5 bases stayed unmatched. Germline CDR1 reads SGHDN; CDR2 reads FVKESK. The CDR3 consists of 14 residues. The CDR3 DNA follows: TGTGCCAGCAGCCAGGGTACAGGGGGGACTGAAGCTTTCTTT. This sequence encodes CASSQGTGGTEAFF.

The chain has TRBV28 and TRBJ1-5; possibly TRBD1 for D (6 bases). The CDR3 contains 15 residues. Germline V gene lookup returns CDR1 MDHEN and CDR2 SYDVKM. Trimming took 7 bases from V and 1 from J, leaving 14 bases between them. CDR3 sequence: CASTGGGLSNQPQHF. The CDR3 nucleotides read TGTGCCAGCACAGGTGGGGGGCTGAGCAATCAGCCCCAGCATTTT.

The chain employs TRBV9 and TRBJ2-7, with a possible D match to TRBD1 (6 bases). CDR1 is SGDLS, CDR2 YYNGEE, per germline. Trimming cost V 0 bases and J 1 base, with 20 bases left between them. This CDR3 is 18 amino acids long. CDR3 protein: CASSVVAGAGERSYEQYF. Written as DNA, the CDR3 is TGTGCCAGCAGCGTAGTGGCAGGGGCGGGCGAGCGGTCCTACGAGCAGTACTTC.

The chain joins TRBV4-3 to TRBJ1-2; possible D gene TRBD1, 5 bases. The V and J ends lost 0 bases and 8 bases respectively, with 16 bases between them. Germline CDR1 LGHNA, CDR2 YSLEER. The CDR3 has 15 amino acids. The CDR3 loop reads CASSQDSEGRLGYTF. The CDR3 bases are TGCGCCAGCAGCCAAGATTCGGAGGGGCGATTGGGCTACACCTTC.

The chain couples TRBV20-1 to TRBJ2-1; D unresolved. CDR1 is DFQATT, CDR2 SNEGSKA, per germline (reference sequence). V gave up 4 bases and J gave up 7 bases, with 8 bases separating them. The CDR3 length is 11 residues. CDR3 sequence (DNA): TGCAGTGCTAAAGGCCGTAATGAGCAGTTCTTC. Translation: CSAKGRNEQFF.